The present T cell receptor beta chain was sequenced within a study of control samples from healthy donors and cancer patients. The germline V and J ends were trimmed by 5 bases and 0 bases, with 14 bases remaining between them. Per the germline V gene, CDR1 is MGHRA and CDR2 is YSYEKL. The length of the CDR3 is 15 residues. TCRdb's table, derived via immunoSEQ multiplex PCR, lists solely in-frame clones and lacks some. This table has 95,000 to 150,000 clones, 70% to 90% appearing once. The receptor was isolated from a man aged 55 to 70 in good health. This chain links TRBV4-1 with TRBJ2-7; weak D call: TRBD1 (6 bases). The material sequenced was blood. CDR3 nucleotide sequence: TGCGCCAGCAGCGAGTTTGGGGACAACTCCTACGAGCAGTACTTC. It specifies CASSEFGDNSYEQYF.